What follows describes a single T cell receptor (beta chain). Which antigen it targets is not known. Base quality data are lacking; no much larger clone is found one base away. The library was generated by PCR. TCR sequencing of DNA from cultured CD4+ T cells used the Oncomine TCR Beta short-read assay at the Johns Hopkins FTIC core. The QIAamp micro DNA kit was used to extract genomic DNA from the cultured CD4+ T cells. Oncomine TCR Beta libraries made from cultured CD4+ T cells were pooled using unique dual indexes and sequenced on an Illumina iSeq 100. Processing in the source paper ran as follows. Non-productive sequences were filtered out, and CDR3s that did not start with C, did not end with F or W, or were shorter than 7 amino acids were discarded. The MANAFEST web application identified antigen-specific clonotypes by comparing peptide-stimulated wells against reference wells and other culture wells. An FDR below 0.05, an odds ratio above 5, and a productive frequency above 0.1% in at least two of three replicate wells were required for clones to be considered positive. Clonotypes that were significantly expanded in both SARS-CoV-2 spike wells and at least one common cold coronavirus spike condition were defined as cross-reactive. Similarity between CDR3 sequences was evaluated in R version 3.6.1 using Levenshtein distances (stringdist) and unrooted phylogenetic trees (ape). TCRdb reanalyzed the raw reads on its own, using fastp at Q25 for trimming and MiXCR for clone calling, and kept in-frame beta chains. For every CDR3 protein sequence, its rows merge into one entry that carries the most common genes and DNA. These V and J calls are TCRdb output, not the study's own analysis. Counted in this sample were tens of thousands of distinct CDR3 sequences; approximately 48% of them appeared once. About a fifth of the sample goes to the ten largest clones.

The germline V gene encodes CDR1 SGHRS and CDR2 YFSETQ. The CDR3 has 13 amino acids, counting the end cysteine and phenylalanine. Only CDR3 DNA remains: 39 bases, in frame from the first base. V gives up 2 bases and J gives up 6 bases, and the segment between their germline ends measures 11 bases. The treatment or condition label, read with the paper, signifies: approximately 10-day PBMC culture with coronavirus spike peptide pools or control peptides (ViraFEST assay). To expand antigen-specific T cells with peptide pools and then pick out the expanded clonotypes through TCR sequencing, the study relied on the ViraFEST assay. Healthy vaccine recipients had no prior SARS-CoV-2 infection, confirmed by negative nucleocapsid antibody tests before and after vaccination. Roughly 2 million PBMCs per well were cultured in IMDM with approximately 5.2% human AB serum and roughly 9.3 IU/ml IL-2, plus 10 ug/ml peptide pools. On days 3 and 7, half of the culture medium was replaced with fresh IL-2-containing medium. CD4+ T cells were isolated after approximately eleven days of culture through negative selection using the EasySep CD4+ T cell isolation kit. PBMCs were separated from whole blood using Ficoll-Paque Plus gradient centrifugation and then either used fresh or cryopreserved at -140C. Triplicate wells were generally used for each culture condition.

The data derive from a study of vaccination and CD4 T cells after COVID-19 (dated by TCRdb to about 2022). For the study in its entirety: The convalescent cohort comprised six males and four females, including two Hispanic individuals, seven Caucasians, two Asians and one multiracial person. Participants received two doses of either the Pfizer-BioNTech BNT162b2 vaccine (n=8) or the Moderna mRNA-1273 vaccine (n=2). Post-COVID blood samples from convalescent patients were collected a median of roughly 100 days after diagnosis, with a range of 35 to 161 days. Post-vaccine blood samples were obtained a median of approximately 70 days after the second vaccine dose, with a range of 14 to 241 days. The cultures were stimulated with overlapping spike peptide pools from SARS-CoV-2 and from the common cold coronaviruses HCoV-NL63, HCoV-OC43 and HCoV-229E. As controls, cultures received a CEFX viral epitope pool (the positive control), an HIV-1 Nef peptide pool (the negative control), or no peptide at all. In about 11 COVID-19 convalescent patients and a handful of infection-naive healthy vaccine recipients, the spike-specific CD4+ TCR repertoire before mRNA vaccination was compared with the repertoire after mRNA vaccination.

What the study reported, not specific to this receptor: Only a relatively small number of convalescent patients were included in the study, and early timepoints following natural infection were not analyzed. In convalescent patients, a median roughly 87% of post-vaccine SARS-CoV-2-reactive clones were detected only after vaccination, and vaccine-specific priming was suggested by this finding. Of the vaccine-specific clones found in convalescent patients, nearly all (304 of 307) were mono-reactive for SARS-CoV-2 spike instead of being cross-reactive with common cold coronaviruses. An increase in the median number of SARS-CoV-2-reactive clonotypes from 21 after infection to approximately 41 after vaccination was observed, but the change was not found to be significant.

Sequencing used CD4+ T cells from blood, cultured in vitro, obtained before SARS-CoV-2 vaccination. The receptor's source is a human donor who received a COVID-19 vaccine. The chain is encoded by TRBV5-1 joined to TRBJ1-2; TRBD1 might be the D gene, on 6 matching bases. The DNA sequence is TGCGCCAGCAGCTTATACTCAGGGGATGGCTACACCTTC. It translates as CASSLYSGDGYTF.